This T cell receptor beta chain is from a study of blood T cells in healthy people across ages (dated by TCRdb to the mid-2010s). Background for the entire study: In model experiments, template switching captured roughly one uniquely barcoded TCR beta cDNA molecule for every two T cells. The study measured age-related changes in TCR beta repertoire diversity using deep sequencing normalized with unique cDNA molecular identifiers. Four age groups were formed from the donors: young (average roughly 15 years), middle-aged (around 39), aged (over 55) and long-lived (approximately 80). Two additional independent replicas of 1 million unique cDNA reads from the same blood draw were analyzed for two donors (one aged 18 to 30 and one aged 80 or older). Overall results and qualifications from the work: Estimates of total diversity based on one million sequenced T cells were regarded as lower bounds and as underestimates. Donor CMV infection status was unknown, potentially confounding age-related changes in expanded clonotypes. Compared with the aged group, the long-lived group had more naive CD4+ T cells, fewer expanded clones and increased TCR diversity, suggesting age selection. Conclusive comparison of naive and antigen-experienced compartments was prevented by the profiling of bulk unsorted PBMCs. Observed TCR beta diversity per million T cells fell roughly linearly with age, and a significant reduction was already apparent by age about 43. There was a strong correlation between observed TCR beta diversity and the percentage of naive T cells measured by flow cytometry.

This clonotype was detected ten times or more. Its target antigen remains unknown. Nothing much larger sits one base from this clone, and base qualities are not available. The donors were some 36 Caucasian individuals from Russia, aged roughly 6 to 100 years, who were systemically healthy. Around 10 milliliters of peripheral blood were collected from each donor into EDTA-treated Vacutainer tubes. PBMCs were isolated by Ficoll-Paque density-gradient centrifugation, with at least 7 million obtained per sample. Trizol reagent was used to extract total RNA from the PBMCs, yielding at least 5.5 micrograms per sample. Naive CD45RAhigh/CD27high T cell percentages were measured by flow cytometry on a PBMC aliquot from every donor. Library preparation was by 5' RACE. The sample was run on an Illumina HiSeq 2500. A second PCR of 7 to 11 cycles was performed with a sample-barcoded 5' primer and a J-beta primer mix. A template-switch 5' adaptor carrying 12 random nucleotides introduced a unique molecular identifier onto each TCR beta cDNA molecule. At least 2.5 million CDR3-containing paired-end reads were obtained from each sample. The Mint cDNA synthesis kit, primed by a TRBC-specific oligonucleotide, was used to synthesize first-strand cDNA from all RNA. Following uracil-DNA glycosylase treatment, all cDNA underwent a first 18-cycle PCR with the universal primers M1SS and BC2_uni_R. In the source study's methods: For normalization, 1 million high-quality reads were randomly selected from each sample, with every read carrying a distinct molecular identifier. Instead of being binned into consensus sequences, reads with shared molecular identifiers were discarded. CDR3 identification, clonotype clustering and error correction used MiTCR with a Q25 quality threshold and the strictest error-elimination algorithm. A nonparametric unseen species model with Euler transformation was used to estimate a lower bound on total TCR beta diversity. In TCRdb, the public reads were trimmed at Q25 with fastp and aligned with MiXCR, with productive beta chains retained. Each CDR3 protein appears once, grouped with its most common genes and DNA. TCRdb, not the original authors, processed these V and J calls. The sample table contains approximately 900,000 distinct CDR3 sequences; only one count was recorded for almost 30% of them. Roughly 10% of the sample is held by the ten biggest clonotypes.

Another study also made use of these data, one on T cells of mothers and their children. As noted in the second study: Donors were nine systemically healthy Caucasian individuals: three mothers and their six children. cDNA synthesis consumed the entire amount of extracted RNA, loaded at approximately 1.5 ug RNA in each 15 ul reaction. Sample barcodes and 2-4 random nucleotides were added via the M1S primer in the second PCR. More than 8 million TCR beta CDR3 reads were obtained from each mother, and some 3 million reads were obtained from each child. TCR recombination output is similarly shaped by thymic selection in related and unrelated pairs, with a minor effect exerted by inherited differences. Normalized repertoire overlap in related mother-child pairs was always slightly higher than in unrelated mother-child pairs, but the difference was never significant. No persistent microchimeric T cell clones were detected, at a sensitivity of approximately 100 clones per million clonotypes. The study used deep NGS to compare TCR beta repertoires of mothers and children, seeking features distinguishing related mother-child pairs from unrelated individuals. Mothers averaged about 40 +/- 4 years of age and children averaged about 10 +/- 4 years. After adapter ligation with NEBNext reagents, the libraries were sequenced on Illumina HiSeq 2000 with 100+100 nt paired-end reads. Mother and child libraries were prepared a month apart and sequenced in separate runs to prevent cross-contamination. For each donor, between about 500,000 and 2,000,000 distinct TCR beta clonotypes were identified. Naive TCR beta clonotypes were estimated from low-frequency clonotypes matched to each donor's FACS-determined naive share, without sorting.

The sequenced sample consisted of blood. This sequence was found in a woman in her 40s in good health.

The CDR3: CASSSDITYEQYF. The sequence in DNA is TGTGCCAGCAGCTCGGACATAACATACGAGCAGTACTTC. The chain is made from TRBV5-6 and TRBJ2-7, with TRBD1 as a weak D call on 5 bases. In the germline V gene, CDR1 corresponds to SGHDT and CDR2 to YYEEEE. V loses 3 bases of germline sequence and J loses 4 bases, and the interval between the two ends is 11 bases. The CDR3 runs 13 amino acids, cysteine and phenylalanine included. The DNA shown is the 39-base CDR3, in frame from base 1.